This T cell receptor beta chain comes out of a study of cytomegalovirus exposure and HLA in healthy donors. Study results and limitations: Prediction of most subjects' HLA-A and HLA-B alleles by TCR beta sequences was reportedly accurate. Researchers counted around 160 TCR beta chains as cytomegalovirus-associated.

On this clone: Its antigen is still unknown.

It was with 60 Vbeta and 13 Jbeta primers that the PCR ran. Assay: immunoSEQ multiplex PCR; the TCRdb copy retains only in-frame clones and omits some. The data hold 150,000 to 200,000 clones, with about 80% observed a single time. Germline CDR1 and CDR2: SGHDN and FVKESK. J gave up 6 bases and V 4 bases, and 10 bases lay outside the gene matches. The CDR3 runs to 15 residues. Each donor was healthy, and each was a bone marrow donor. What was sequenced was PBMCs. The receptor comes from a woman aged 18-29 years in good health and CMV-seropositive. The chain uses TRBV14 and TRBJ2-3; 7 nucleotides line up with TRBD2. CDR3: CASSPREAQRDTQYF. The CDR3 DNA reads as TGTGCCAGCAGCCCCCGGGAGGCTCAGCGGGATACGCAGTATTTT.